This T cell receptor beta chain was observed in a study of identical twins. This clonotype appeared many times. The antigen is not known. The study's findings and limits: Its conclusions, products of cross-sectional statistical analysis, did not come from following the same donors.

Trimming stripped 5 bases from V and 4 bases from J, with 14 bases between. The CDR3 totals 14 residues. The germline V gene encodes CDR1 MNHNS and CDR2 SASEGT. MiXCR was run by TCRdb on the 5' RACE reads, yielding one entry per CDR3 protein. The table includes 200,000 to 250,000 distinct CDR3 sequences, 6.5% to 8% detected once. Separately, the same data were catalogued under a study of T cells expressing NK-cell markers. That paper states: Beta-chain profiling covered CD3+CD56+NKG2C+, CD3+CD56+NKG2C- and CD3+CD56-NKG2C+ sorted subsets. Once again these clonotypes came out on top in the CD3+CD56-NKG2C+ fraction of several donors.

Sample: CD8+ T cells sorted from blood. This TCR came from a woman aged 18-29 years in good health. V gene TRBV6-1 combines with J gene TRBJ2-5, with D unresolved. The CDR3 coding sequence is TGTGCCAGCAGTCCCAACTTTGACGGAGAGACCCAGTACTTC. It codes for CASSPNFDGETQYF.